The 25 T cell receptor beta chains presented below share a single source sample, sequenced in a study of CD8+ T cells in alopecia areata. Sequencing relied on a cDNA template that was reverse transcribed from extracted RNA. Profiled with immunoSEQ multiplex PCR; TCRdb holds only in-frame clones, not every one. This sample has around 190,000 clones; approximately 53% occur once, and the top ten carry around 5%. Material: CD8+ T cells sorted from blood. Receptor source: a human donor in good health.

J is TRBJ1-1 and V is TRBV4-1; D is unclear. The CDR3 consists of 17 residues. CDR1 and CDR2 (germline): MGHRA, YSYEKL. The V gene lost 0 bases and the J gene lost 2 bases, with 16 bases spanning the gap. The DNA of the CDR3 is TGCGCCAGCAGCCAAGATTCGTGGACGCTCGTTAACACTGAAGCTTTCTTT. Protein sequence: CASSQDSWTLVNTEAFF.

The rearrangement uses TRBV5-6 and TRBJ2-4; a possible D gene is TRBD2 (6 bases). V dropped 4 bases and J dropped 1 base, with 21 bases sitting between them. Looked up from germline, CDR1 is SGHDT and CDR2 is YYEEEE. The CDR3 runs 18 residues. For the CDR3, the DNA is TGTGCCAGCAGCCGGTCGGGACCGGAGGGAAGCGCCAAAAACATTCAGTACTTC. Translated, it gives CASSRSGPEGSAKNIQYF.

V usage is TRBV29-1 and J usage is TRBJ2-7; 9 bases agree with TRBD1. The CDR3 spans 12 residues. Unmatched junction bases numbered 6, after V lost 7 bases and J lost 5 bases. CDR1 is SQVTM and CDR2 is ANQGSEA in the germline V gene. The CDR3 coding sequence is TGCAGCGCCCGGGACAGGGTCGACGAGCAGTACTTC. It is translated as CSARDRVDEQYF.

This rearrangement joins TRBV5-6 to TRBJ2-5; 7 bases are shared with TRBD2. CDR1 and CDR2 from the germline V gene are SGHDT and YYEEEE. The CDR3 has 18 amino acids. V lost 4 bases to trimming and J lost 5 bases; unmatched junction nucleotides: 20. The CDR3 loop is CASSPVHDSGASRETQYF. CDR3 coding DNA: TGTGCCAGCAGCCCGGTACACGACAGCGGGGCCTCGAGGGAGACCCAGTACTTC.

This clone came up a few times. J is TRBJ1-2 and V is TRBV10-3; 10 nucleotides agree with TRBD1. The CDR3 loop spans 16 amino acids. Per germline, CDR1 ENHRY and CDR2 SYGVKD. Trimming at V came to 0 bases and at J to 6 bases, leaving 7 bases not matched to a gene. The CDR3 DNA follows: TGTGCCATCAGTGAGTCTGGACAGGGGGGATTGAATGGCTACACCTTC. Translated: CAISESGQGGLNGYTF.

This clone showed up just a few times. The J gene is TRBJ1-4, the V gene TRBV4-1; tentative D call: TRBD1 (5 bases). CDR3 size: 15 residues. V lost 2 bases, J lost 7 bases, and 14 bases lay in between. Germline CDR1 MGHRA, CDR2 YSYEKL. The CDR3 coding sequence is TGCGCCAGCAGCCAACGGGGAGGGGACGGTGAAAAACTGTTTTTT. This sequence encodes CASSQRGGDGEKLFF.

The chain recombines TRBV30 with TRBJ1-3, with D uncertain. The CDR3 has 11 residues. The germline gives CDR1 GTSNPN, CDR2 SVGIG (reference sequence). The ends were cut back, 3 bases at V and 4 bases at J, with 4 bases in the middle. The CDR3 sequence is CAWRVGNTIYF. The CDR3 bases are TGTGCCTGGAGGGTAGGAAACACCATATATTTT.

V usage is TRBV9 and J usage is TRBJ2-1; possibly TRBD1 for D (5 bases). The CDR3 has 15 amino acids. The ends were cut back, 0 bases at V and 5 bases at J, with 12 bases in the middle. The germline gives CDR1 SGDLS, CDR2 YYNGEE. The CDR3 region has the DNA TGTGCCAGCAGCGTAGGATGGGGCCTCGACAATGAGCAGTTCTTC. This translates into CASSVGWGLDNEQFF.

This chain joins TRBV13 and TRBJ1-5; possibly TRBD1 for D (6 bases). Trimming stripped 5 bases from V and 2 bases from J, with 16 bases between. CDR1 is PRHDT and CDR2 is FYEKMQ in the germline V gene (reference sequence). The CDR3 sequence is 16 residues long. DNA of the CDR3: TGTGCCAGCAGCCTGGCGAGGGGGGATGGCAATCAGCCCCAGCATTTT. Its protein product is CASSLARGDGNQPQHF. The full variable domain, in which reference TRBV13 and TRBJ1-5 provide the parts outside the CDR3, is AAGVIQSPRHLIKEKRETATLKCYPIPRHDTVYWYQQGPGQDPQFLISFYEKMQSDKGSIPDRFSAQQFSDYHSELNMSSLELGDSALYFCASSLARGDGNQPQHFGDGTRLSIL.

The chain couples TRBV5-1 to TRBJ2-5, with 9 bases matching TRBD1. Per germline, CDR1 SGHRS and CDR2 YFSETQ. There are 15 residues in the CDR3. Trimming cost V 3 bases and J 2 bases; bases outside gene matches: 5. CDR3 bases: TGCGCCAGCAGCTCTGGGGACAGGGAACAAGAGACCCAGTACTTC. Translated: CASSSGDREQETQYF.

The chain couples TRBV27 to TRBJ1-2; D is possibly TRBD1 (5 bases). Germline CDR1 is MNHEY and CDR2 is SMNVEV (reference sequence). CDR3 length equals 16 residues. V gave up 6 bases and J gave up 0 bases, with 17 bases separating them. The CDR3 sequence is CASSPLAEGTNYGYTF. CDR3 in DNA: TGTGCCAGCAGCCCGTTGGCGGAGGGGACTAACTATGGCTACACCTTC.

The CDR3 sequence: CASSWRSALNTEAFF. The CDR3 region has the DNA TGTGCCAGCAGTTGGCGGAGTGCCCTGAACACTGAAGCTTTCTTT. J is TRBJ1-1 and V is TRBV6-5; D ambiguous. Deletions cut 4 bases from V and 0 bases from J, with 12 bases between. Germline CDR1 reads MNHEY; CDR2 reads SVGAGI. The CDR3 covers 15 residues.

This clone was observed a handful of times. This chain joins TRBV7-9 and TRBJ2-3, with D possibly TRBD2 on 6 matching bases. The CDR3 runs 15 residues. V gave up 5 bases and J gave up 4 bases, with 16 bases separating them. The germline V gene encodes CDR1 SEHNR and CDR2 FQNEAQ (reference sequence). The DNA for the CDR3 is TGTGCCAGCAGCAATGACGGGGGTAGGGCAGATACGCAGTATTTT. Translating gives CASSNDGGRADTQYF. Full variable domain (remainder filled in from reference TRBV7-9 and TRBJ2-3): DTGVSQNPRHKITKRGQNVTFRCDPISEHNRLYWYRQTLGQGPEFLTYFQNEAQLEKSRLLSDRFSAERPKGSFSTLEIQRTEQGDSAMYLCASSNDGGRADTQYFGPGTRLTVL.

The chain recombines TRBV5-1 with TRBJ2-7; D not certain. Trimming pared 4 bases from V and 1 base from J, leaving 9 bases between. This CDR3 contains 13 residues. Germline V gene data show CDR1 as SGHRS and CDR2 as YFSETQ. CDR3 in DNA: TGCGCCAGCAGCCTTGGTGCGTCCTACGAGCAGTACTTC. As protein: CASSLGASYEQYF.

The gene calls are TRBV11-2 and TRBJ2-5; the D is unclear. CDR1 and CDR2 from the germline V gene are SGHAT and FQNNGV. The CDR3 totals 12 residues. The V end lost 7 bases, the J end lost 5 bases, and 11 bases lay between the germline ends. CDR3 nucleotides: TGTGCCAGCACCTTGCCTGCGGAGACCCAGTACTTC. It yields the protein CASTLPAETQYF.

The chain joins TRBV7-6 to TRBJ2-1; D gene unclear. Germline V gene sequence: CDR1 SGHVS, CDR2 FNYEAQ. This CDR3 contains 12 residues. Trimming removed 1 base from V and 9 bases from J, with 7 bases in between. This CDR3 is CASSLEGTEQFF. The CDR3, as DNA: TGTGCCAGCAGCTTAGAGGGAACTGAGCAGTTCTTC.

This clone was detected a few times. The rearrangement joins TRBV2 to TRBJ2-7, with D perhaps TRBD1 or TRBD2 (6 bases each). Trimming removed 0 bases from V and 0 bases from J, with 9 bases in between. The CDR3 has 15 residues. The germline gives CDR1 SNHLY, CDR2 FYNNEI. CDR3 sequence reads: CASSEAGGSSYEQYF. The CDR3 nucleotides are TGTGCCAGCAGTGAAGCGGGGGGCTCCTCCTACGAGCAGTACTTC.

The rearrangement joins TRBV9 to TRBJ2-2, with unresolved D. Trimming left V 3 bases short and J 6 bases short, with 6 bases between. This CDR3 is built from 12 residues. The germline CDR1 and CDR2 sequences are SGDLS and YYNGEE. The DNA for the CDR3 is TGTGCCAGCAGCGCCCCTCCCGGGGAGCTGTTTTTT. Amino acid sequence: CASSAPPGELFF. Based on the CDR3 plus reference TRBV9 and TRBJ2-2, the full variable domain is DSGVTQTPKHLITATGQRVTLRCSPRSGDLSVYWYQQSLDQGLQFLIQYYNGEERAKGNILERFSAQQFPDLHSELNLSSLELGDSALYFCASSAPPGELFFGEGSRLTVL.

The chain uses TRBV4-2 and TRBJ2-3; D is ambiguous. This CDR3 is 12 amino acids long. CDR1 and CDR2 from the germline V gene are LGHNA and YNFKEQ. The ends were cut back, 4 bases at V and 4 bases at J, with 6 bases in the middle. The CDR3 is CASSPTADTQYF. The CDR3 DNA reads TGTGCCAGCAGCCCGACCGCAGATACGCAGTATTTT.

The rearrangement uses TRBV7-9 and TRBJ1-2; D unresolved. V lost 5 bases to trimming and J lost 2 bases, with 15 bases between them. The CDR3 spans 15 residues. Germline CDR1 is SEHNR and CDR2 is FQNEAQ (reference sequence). DNA for the CDR3: TGTGCCAGCAGCCCGCCCGGACGGTTCAACTATGGCTACACCTTC. Protein product: CASSPPGRFNYGYTF.

The V gene is TRBV2, the J gene TRBJ2-7; D call uncertain. This CDR3 region has 15 residues. Germline lookup yields CDR1 SNHLY and CDR2 FYNNEI. With 0 bases removed from V and 2 bases from J, the gap between germline ends came to 11 bases. The CDR3 spells CASSEAGGLTYEQYF. The CDR3 DNA reads as TGTGCCAGCAGTGAAGCGGGTGGGCTAACCTACGAGCAGTACTTC.

This chain connects TRBV6-5 to TRBJ1-2, with a tentative D call TRBD1 (5 bases). This CDR3 spans 12 amino acids. Trimming took 3 bases from V and 8 from J, leaving 10 bases between them. CDR1 is MNHEY, CDR2 SVGAGI, per germline. This CDR3 reads CASSYGGSGYTF. Here the CDR3 DNA reads TGTGCCAGCAGTTATGGGGGGAGCGGCTACACCTTC.

This chain links TRBV4-1 with TRBJ2-1; a weak D match, TRBD2 (6 bases). This CDR3 is built from 15 residues. Trimming took 1 base from V and 6 from J, leaving 13 bases between them. Germline V lookup: CDR1 MGHRA, CDR2 YSYEKL. The CDR3 coding sequence is TGCGCCAGCAGCCAAGGTAGCGGCGCTACCAATGAGCAGTTCTTC. Its translation: CASSQGSGATNEQFF.

This clone appeared a single time. The chain carries TRBV5-6 and TRBJ2-5; 7 positions agree with TRBD2. The CDR3 loop spans 16 amino acids. Germline CDR1 reads SGHDT; CDR2 reads YYEEEE. V shed 1 base, J shed 2 bases, and the junction held 8 bases outside the gene matches. CDR3 protein: CASSLTPRAGQETQYF. In nucleotides, the CDR3 is TGTGCCAGCAGCTTGACCCCTCGAGCGGGACAAGAGACCCAGTACTTC. Filled out from reference TRBV5-6 and TRBJ2-5, the complete variable domain reads DAGVTQSPTHLIKTRGQQVTLRCSPKSGHDTVSWYQQALGQGPQFIFQYYEEEERQRGNFPDRFSGHQFPNYSSELNVNALLLGDSALYLCASSLTPRAGQETQYFGPGTRLLVL.

The rearrangement uses TRBV29-1 and TRBJ1-2; a weak D match, TRBD1 (5 bases). Germline assignment: CDR1 SQVTM and CDR2 ANQGSEA. V lost 5 bases, J lost 8 bases, and 15 bases lay in between. The CDR3 spans 12 residues. The CDR3, as DNA: TGCAGCGTTCTCGGGGGGGTCTCAGGCTACACCTTC. It translates to CSVLGGVSGYTF.